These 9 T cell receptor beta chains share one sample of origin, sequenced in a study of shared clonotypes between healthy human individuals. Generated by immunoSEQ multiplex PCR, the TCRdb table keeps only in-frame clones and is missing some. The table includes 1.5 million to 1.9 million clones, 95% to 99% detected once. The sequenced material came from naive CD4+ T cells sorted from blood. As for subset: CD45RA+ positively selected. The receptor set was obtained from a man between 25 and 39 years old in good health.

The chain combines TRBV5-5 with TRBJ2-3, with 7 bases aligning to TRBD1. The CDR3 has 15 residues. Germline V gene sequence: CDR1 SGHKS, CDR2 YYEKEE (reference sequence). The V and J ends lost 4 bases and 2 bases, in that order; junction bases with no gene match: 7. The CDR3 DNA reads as TGTGCCAGCAGCCTATTGGACAGGTACACAGATACGCAGTATTTT. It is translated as CASSLLDRYTDTQYF.

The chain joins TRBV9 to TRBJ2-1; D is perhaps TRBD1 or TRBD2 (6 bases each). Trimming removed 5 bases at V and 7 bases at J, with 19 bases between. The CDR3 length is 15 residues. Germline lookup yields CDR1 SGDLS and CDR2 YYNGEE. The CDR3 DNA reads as TGTGCCAGCAGTAAGGGGGAGGCCGGTGGGAATGAGCAGTTCTTC. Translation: CASSKGEAGGNEQFF. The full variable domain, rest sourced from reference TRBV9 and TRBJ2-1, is DSGVTQTPKHLITATGQRVTLRCSPRSGDLSVYWYQQSLDQGLQFLIQYYNGEERAKGNILERFSAQQFPDLHSELNLSSLELGDSALYFCASSKGEAGGNEQFFGPGTRLTVL.

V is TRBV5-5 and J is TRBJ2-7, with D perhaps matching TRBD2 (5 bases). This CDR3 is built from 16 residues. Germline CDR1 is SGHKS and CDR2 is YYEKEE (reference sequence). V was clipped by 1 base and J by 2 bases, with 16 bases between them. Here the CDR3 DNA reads TGTGCCAGCAGCTTGAGTATGGGAGCATCCCCCTACGAGCAGTACTTC. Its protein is CASSLSMGASPYEQYF.

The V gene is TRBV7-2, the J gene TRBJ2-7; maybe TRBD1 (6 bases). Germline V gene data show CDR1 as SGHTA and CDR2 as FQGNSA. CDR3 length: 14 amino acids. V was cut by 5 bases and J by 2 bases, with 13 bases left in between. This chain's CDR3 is CASSITWDTYEQYF. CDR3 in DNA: TGTGCCAGCAGCATAACCTGGGACACCTACGAGCAGTACTTC.

CDR3 amino acids: CASSYRTPGGETQYF. The CDR3 DNA reads TGTGCCAGCAGTTACCGGACCCCGGGGGGGGAGACCCAGTACTTC. V gene TRBV6-5 combines with J gene TRBJ2-5; 8 bases agree with TRBD2. CDR1 is MNHEY and CDR2 is SVGAGI in the germline V gene. The CDR3 is made up of 15 amino acids. V lost 2 bases to trimming and J lost 5 bases; unmatched junction nucleotides: 7.

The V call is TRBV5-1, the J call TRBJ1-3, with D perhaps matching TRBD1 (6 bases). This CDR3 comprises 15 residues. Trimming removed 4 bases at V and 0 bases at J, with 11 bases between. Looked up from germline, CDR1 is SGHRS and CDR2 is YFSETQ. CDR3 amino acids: CASSRPDSSGNTIYF. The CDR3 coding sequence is TGCGCCAGCAGCCGGCCGGACAGCTCTGGAAACACCATATATTTT.

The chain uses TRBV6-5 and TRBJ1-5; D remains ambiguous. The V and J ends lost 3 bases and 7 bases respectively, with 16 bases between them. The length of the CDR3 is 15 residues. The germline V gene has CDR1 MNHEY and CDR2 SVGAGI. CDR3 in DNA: TGTGCCAGCAGTTATCTTCCCGGGGTGGGACAGCCCCAGCATTTT. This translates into CASSYLPGVGQPQHF.

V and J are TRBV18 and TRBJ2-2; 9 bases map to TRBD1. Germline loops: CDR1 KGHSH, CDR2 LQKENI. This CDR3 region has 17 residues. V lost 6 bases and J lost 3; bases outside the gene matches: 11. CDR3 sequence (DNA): TGTGCCAGCTCTCGAAACACAGGGGGCCGAGACACCGGGGAGCTGTTTTTT. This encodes CASSRNTGGRDTGELFF.

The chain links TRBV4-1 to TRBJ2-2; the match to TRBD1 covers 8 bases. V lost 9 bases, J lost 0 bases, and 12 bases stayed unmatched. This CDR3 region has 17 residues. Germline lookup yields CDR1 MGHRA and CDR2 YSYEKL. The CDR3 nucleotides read TGCGCCAGTGGGACCGGGACAGGCCCCCCGAACACCGGGGAGCTGTTTTTT. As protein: CASGTGTGPPNTGELFF.